This T cell receptor beta chain was sequenced in a study of blood T cell repertoires in COVID-19. The protocol was immunoSEQ multiplex PCR, while the TCRdb copy is restricted to in-frame clones and leaves out a portion. This sample yields 150,000 to 200,000 clones, of which over 70% are seen a single time; 15% to 20% belongs to the top ten. This CDR3 spans 16 amino acids. Germline lookup yields CDR1 LNHDA and CDR2 SQIVND (reference sequence). V was cut by 7 bases and J by 0 bases, with 16 bases left in between. This chain connects TRBV19 to TRBJ1-3; possible D gene TRBD1, 5 bases. Sequenced: peripheral blood. The TCR was taken from a man aged 55 to 70 with active or convalescent COVID-19. CDR3 region: CASTARGTSSGNTIYF. Here the CDR3 DNA reads TGTGCCAGTACCGCCCGGGGGACGAGCTCTGGAAACACCATATATTTT. Supplemented by reference TRBV19 and TRBJ1-3, the full variable domain reads DGGITQSPKYLFRKEGQNVTLSCEQNLNHDAMYWYRQDPGQGLRLIYYSQIVNDFQKGDIAEGYSVSREKKESFPLTVTSAQKNPTAFYLCASTARGTSSGNTIYFGEGSWLTVV.